This T cell receptor (beta chain) was documented in a study of cytomegalovirus exposure and HLA in healthy donors. Whole-study results and caveats: Testing in vitro showed three CMV-associated chains specific for CMV antigens. Overall, roughly 160 TCR beta chains were annotated as cytomegalovirus-associated.

About this clone itself: Its antigen is not identified.

V was pared by 1 base and J by 10 bases, with 16 bases of the junction left unmatched. The CDR3 is 18 residues long. The germline gives CDR1 SEHNR, CDR2 FQNEAQ (reference sequence). Data came from immunoSEQ multiplex PCR; TCRdb stores just in-frame clones and leaves some out. The data contain around 60,000 clones, 92% of them singletons. The rearrangement joins TRBV7-9 to TRBJ1-4; 9 positions match TRBD1. Sequencing input: PBMCs. The clonotype was recovered from a woman aged 18-29 years in good health and CMV-seronegative. The DNA of the CDR3 is TGTGCCAGCAGCTTAGGAATTGAACCGGGACAGGGTTTGAGAAAACTGTTTTTT. Translating it yields CASSLGIEPGQGLRKLFF.